This entry lists 12 T cell receptor beta chains sequenced from one sample in a study of T cell responses to AZD1222 COVID-19 vaccine. Using immunoSEQ multiplex PCR, the repertoire was profiled, and TCRdb retains in-frame clones only, with some absent. The sample consists of 150,000 to 160,000 clones, around 87% of them appearing once. The sequenced sample was peripheral blood, obtained 28 days after the second AZD1222 dose. The origin of the receptors is an adult who received the AZD1222 COVID-19 vaccine.

The chain carries TRBV28 and TRBJ2-2, with a weak D call TRBD2 (6 bases). Trimming shortened V by 8 bases and J by 5 bases, and 15 bases separated the two germline ends. Germline V gene lookup returns CDR1 MDHEN and CDR2 SYDVKM. The CDR3 contains 14 residues. In nucleotides, the CDR3 is TGTGCCAGCGGGGTTACGGCGGGAACCGGGGAGCTGTTTTTT. Translating gives CASGVTAGTGELFF.

The table lists this clone with a few counts. The V call is TRBV2, the J call TRBJ1-4, with a weak D call TRBD1 (6 bases). Trimming stripped 5 bases from V and 7 bases from J, with 8 bases between. The CDR3 spans 12 residues. Germline CDR1 reads SNHLY; CDR2 reads FYNNEI. In DNA, the CDR3 is TGTGCCAGCAGTACGGACAGTGAAAAACTGTTTTTT. Encoded protein: CASSTDSEKLFF.

The chain employs TRBV18 and TRBJ1-1; TRBD1 is a possible D gene (6 bases). Trimming removed 3 bases from V and 2 bases from J, with 13 bases in between. Germline V gene lookup returns CDR1 KGHSH and CDR2 LQKENI. The CDR3 is made up of 15 amino acids. The CDR3 bases are TGTGCCAGCTCACCCTTCGGGGGGGCCAACACTGAAGCTTTCTTT. Protein: CASSPFGGANTEAFF.

This chain connects TRBV6-4 to TRBJ2-3; 10 nucleotides agree with TRBD2. Looked up from germline, CDR1 is MRHNA and CDR2 is SNTAGT. This CDR3 comprises 16 residues. With 3 bases clipped from V and 4 bases from J, the junction kept 7 bases outside the gene matches. The CDR3 reads CASSESSGSSSDTQYF. The CDR3 bases are TGTGCCAGCAGTGAGTCTAGCGGGAGCTCCTCAGATACGCAGTATTTT.

The chain couples TRBV12-3 or TRBV12-4 to TRBJ2-1; TRBD1 is a possible D gene (5 bases). V was shortened by 7 bases and J by 4 bases, with 11 bases between the two germline ends. The CDR3 totals 13 residues. The CDR3 spells CASTSAGYNEQFF. For the CDR3, the DNA is TGTGCCAGCACCAGTGCAGGGTACAATGAGCAGTTCTTC.

A note on this clone: The same CDR3 can be traced to other DNA sequences in this sample. The gene calls are TRBV9 and TRBJ1-1; maybe TRBD1 (5 bases). V lost 0 bases and J 7 bases, leaving 13 bases between the germline ends. From germline, CDR1 is SGDLS and CDR2 YYNGEE. The CDR3 loop spans 14 amino acids. The CDR3 nucleotides read TGTGCCAGCAGCGTAGCTACAGGTGGGGGTGAAGCTTTCTTT. Amino acids: CASSVATGGGEAFF. The entire variable domain, with the rest obtained from reference TRBV9 and TRBJ1-1, is as follows: DSGVTQTPKHLITATGQRVTLRCSPRSGDLSVYWYQQSLDQGLQFLIQYYNGEERAKGNILERFSAQQFPDLHSELNLSSLELGDSALYFCASSVATGGGEAFFGQGTRLTVV.

This clone was detected only once. The genes are TRBV7-2 and TRBJ1-5; D is unclear. CDR1 SGHTA and CDR2 FQGNSA come from the germline V gene. The CDR3 length is 12 residues. Trimming stripped 5 bases from V and 0 bases from J, with 2 bases between. CDR3: CASSRSNQPQHF. In DNA, the CDR3 is TGTGCCAGCAGCCGTAGCAATCAGCCCCAGCATTTT.

J is TRBJ1-1 and V is TRBV5-4; perhaps TRBD1 as D (6 bases). This CDR3 has 16 residues. V shed 1 base and J shed 4 bases, with 17 bases lying between them. CDR1 is SGHNT and CDR2 is YYREEE in the germline V gene (reference sequence). CDR3 region: CASSLRGARGGTEAFF. CDR3 nucleotide sequence: TGTGCCAGCAGCTTGAGGGGGGCCCGAGGGGGCACTGAAGCTTTCTTT.

The chain is built from TRBV7-8 and TRBJ2-6; unclear D gene. The CDR3 is 13 amino acids. V dropped 5 bases and J dropped 10 bases, with 12 bases sitting between them. Germline CDR1 and CDR2: SGHVS and FQNEAQ. The CDR3 nucleotides are TGTGCCAGCAGCCCCTACAATCTTAACGTCCTGACTTTC. As protein: CASSPYNLNVLTF.

This sequence joins TRBV5-4 and TRBJ2-3; D unclear. CDR1 and CDR2 from the germline V gene are SGHNT and YYREEE (reference sequence). The CDR3 length is 12 residues. Between the trimmed V and J ends, which lost 1 base and 4 bases, there was a span of 4 bases. DNA of the CDR3: TGTGCCAGCAGCTTGTCTGCAGATACGCAGTATTTT. Amino acids: CASSLSADTQYF.

This clone came up a few times. The chain has TRBV5-1 and TRBJ2-2; TRBD2 matches at 8 bases. V dropped 0 bases and J dropped 4; count of bases not matched to a gene: 5. The CDR3 covers 16 residues. The V gene's germline CDR1 is SGHRS and CDR2 YFSETQ. The CDR3 DNA reads TGCGCCAGCAGCTTGGTATTAGCGGGGACCACCGGGGAGCTGTTTTTT. This codes for CASSLVLAGTTGELFF.

The count of this clone is one. The rearrangement links TRBV11-2 to TRBJ2-7; 9 nucleotides align to TRBD1. This CDR3 spans 14 amino acids. The germline gives CDR1 SGHAT, CDR2 FQNNGV. J was trimmed by 6 bases and V by 8 bases; bases with no gene match: 11. The CDR3 coding sequence is TGTGCCAGCGGCCCAGTTTGGACAGGGGTCGAGCAGTACTTC. Its translation: CASGPVWTGVEQYF.